The text below deals with one T cell receptor (beta chain). This sample is part of a study of OX40 agonist ivuxolimab in advanced cancers. Data came from immunoSEQ multiplex PCR; TCRdb stores just in-frame clones and leaves some out. The sample yields about 14,000 clones, roughly 87% seen once. V was clipped by 5 bases and J by 0 bases; unmatched bases: 5. The CDR3 is made up of 16 amino acids. Germline assignment: CDR1 SGHAT and CDR2 FQNNGV. The V gene is TRBV11-2, the J gene TRBJ2-1; 9 bases match TRBD1. The TCR sequence derives from an adult with an advanced solid tumor such as melanoma, head and neck, liver or kidney cancer. Sample: CD4+ or CD8+ T cells sorted from blood, taken in a trial of the OX40 agonist ivuxolimab. Here the CDR3 reads CASSGLDRGSYNEQFF. The CDR3 DNA follows: TGTGCCAGCAGCGGCCTGGACAGGGGCTCCTACAATGAGCAGTTCTTC.